What follows are 15 T cell receptor beta chains derived from one specimen sequenced in a study of T cells expressing NK-cell markers. TCRdb processed the 5' RACE reads again and assigns one entry to each CDR3 protein, with no DNA. Reported are about 260,000 distinct CDR3 sequences; the ten largest clones contain approximately 0.39%. The material sequenced was blood T cells: a sorted CD56 or NKG2C T cell subset, CD4+ or CD8+ T cells, or bulk PBMC T cells (not recorded which). The receptors come from a man aged 18 to 30 in good health.

The rearrangement joins TRBV11-3 to TRBJ2-1; lacking DNA, the TRBD2 call made by TCRdb goes unchecked. The germline V gene has CDR1 SGHNT and CDR2 YENEEA. The CDR3 consists of 16 residues. This CDR3 reads CASSLALTGGYNEQFF.

V and J are TRBV25-1 and TRBJ2-5; TCRdb's assignment of TRBD2 cannot be checked, as there is no DNA. From germline, CDR1 is MGHDK and CDR2 SYGVNS. The CDR3 is 14 amino acids. The CDR3 spells CASRSSGSGETQYF.

CDR3: CATSLPGQGSFGYTF. The rearrangement joins TRBV15 to TRBJ1-2; without DNA, the TCRdb call of TRBD1 cannot be checked. CDR3 length: 15 residues. CDR1 and CDR2 (germline): LNHNV, YYDKDF (reference sequence). Full variable domain (rest looked up from reference TRBV15 and TRBJ1-2): DAMVIQNPRYQVTQFGKPVTLSCSQTLNHNVMYWYQQKSSQAPKLLFHYYDKDFNNEADTPDNFQSRRPNTSFCFLDIRSPGLGDTAMYLCATSLPGQGSFGYTFGSGTRLTVV.

The chain combines TRBV5-5 with TRBJ2-6. CDR3 size: 18 residues. CDR1 is SGHKS and CDR2 is YYEKEE in the germline V gene (reference sequence). CDR3 sequence reads: CASSLAPHSYSGANVLTF.

This sequence joins TRBV5-4 and TRBJ2-2. The CDR3 is 13 residues long. From germline, CDR1 is SGHNT and CDR2 YYREEE (reference sequence). The CDR3 is CASSLPDSGELFF.

This rearrangement joins TRBV6-5 to TRBJ2-3; the D call of TRBD2 rests on TCRdb alone, since no DNA is present to check it. Germline lookup yields CDR1 MNHEY and CDR2 SVGAGI. The CDR3 loop spans 11 amino acids. The CDR3 region is CASRLGDTQYF.

The chain combines TRBV15 with TRBJ2-5; TCRdb selects TRBD1, and the lack of DNA leaves this call unchecked. Germline V gene sequence: CDR1 LNHNV, CDR2 YYDKDF (reference sequence). CDR3 length equals 14 residues. This CDR3 is CATSRPGQGRTQYF.

The genes are TRBV24-1 and TRBJ2-2; there is no DNA to check the TCRdb D call of TRBD1. The CDR3 is made up of 16 amino acids. CDR1 KGHDR and CDR2 SFDVKD come from the germline V gene. The CDR3 reads CATSEPRDRGRGELFF.

The genes are TRBV10-3 and TRBJ2-1; TCRdb gives TRBD1 as the D gene, but with no DNA this cannot be confirmed. Germline V gives CDR1 ENHRY, CDR2 SYGVKD. CDR3 length equals 16 residues. The CDR3 is CAISERTRTAYNEQFF.

CDR3 sequence: CASSPGVGNTGELFF. The chain combines TRBV7-3 with TRBJ2-2; TCRdb gives TRBD1 as the D gene, but with no DNA this cannot be confirmed. CDR1 is SGHTA and CDR2 is FQGTGA in the germline V gene. The CDR3 length is 15 residues.

The CDR3 sequence: CASSPKAGGGVVTGELFF. This chain links TRBV7-6 with TRBJ2-2; the TRBD2 assignment by TCRdb is unverifiable without DNA. This CDR3 comprises 18 residues. Germline CDR1 is SGHVS and CDR2 is FNYEAQ.

The chain employs TRBV24-1 and TRBJ1-5; the TRBD1 assignment by TCRdb is unverifiable without DNA. The germline V gene has CDR1 KGHDR and CDR2 SFDVKD. The CDR3 totals 14 residues. The CDR3 loop is CAVRPDRESQPQHF.

The V gene is TRBV30, the J gene TRBJ2-5; absent DNA, TCRdb's TRBD2 call cannot be checked. CDR3 length: 17 residues. Germline CDR1 is GTSNPN and CDR2 is SVGIG (reference sequence). CDR3 sequence: CAWSRGGSGPVQETQYF. Filled out from reference TRBV30 and TRBJ2-5, the complete variable domain reads SQTIHQWPATLVQPVGSPLSLECTVEGTSNPNLYWYRQAAGRGLQLLFYSVGIGQISSEVPQNLSASRPQDRQFILSSKKLLLSDSGFYLCAWSRGGSGPVQETQYFGPGTRLLVL.

This rearrangement joins TRBV7-6 to TRBJ1-3. The germline CDR1 and CDR2 sequences are SGHVS and FNYEAQ. CDR3 size: 14 residues. The CDR3 sequence is CASSLAGSGNTIYF. Full variable domain (outside the CDR3, taken from reference TRBV7-6 and TRBJ1-3): GAGVSQSPRYKVTKRGQDVALRCDPISGHVSLYWYRQALGQGPEFLTYFNYEAQQDKSGLPNDRFSAERPEGSISTLTIQRTEQRDSAMYRCASSLAGSGNTIYFGEGSWLTVV.

V usage is TRBV20-1 and J usage is TRBJ1-5; TCRdb's D gene call, TRBD1, goes unchecked for lack of DNA. Germline assignment: CDR1 DFQATT and CDR2 SNEGSKA (reference sequence). This CDR3 region has 16 residues. Here the CDR3 reads CSARRDRDRSDQPQHF.